This entry describes one TCR beta chain. The antigen remains unidentified. Clones were sequenced by immunoSEQ multiplex PCR, and TCRdb holds only the in-frame ones, with some missing. Altogether roughly 2,000,000 clones are present, about 95% being singletons, with the ten largest covering approximately 1.2%. The data originate from a study of shared clonotypes between healthy human individuals. Overall study results and limits: The generation probabilities recorded for non-shared clonotypes fell below those of clonotypes shared by all four donors.

The CDR3 is 11 residues long. Between the trimmed V and J ends, which lost 3 bases and 6 bases, there was a span of 6 bases. CDR1 is MGHRA and CDR2 is YSYEKL in the germline V gene. Only CD45RO-negative cells positively selected for CCR7 counted as naive CD8 cells, so terminally differentiated effector memory CD45RA+ cells were excluded. The rearrangement uses TRBV4-1 and TRBJ2-7; D is uncertain. Sequencing was carried out using naive CD8+ T cells sorted from blood. The source of this sequence is a man aged 18-30 years in good health. The DNA of the CDR3 is TGCGCCAGCAGCCAGGGTGTCGAGCAGTACTTC. Its protein is CASSQGVEQYF.